The T cell receptor (beta chain) under discussion was sequenced for a study of Graves' ophthalmopathy and Graves' hyperthyroidism. Germline V gene data show CDR1 as LGHNA and CDR2 as YSLEER. V was pared by 0 bases and J by 3 bases, with 2 bases of the junction left unmatched. This CDR3 is built from 15 residues. Ten or more counts support this clonotype. Stable hyperthyroidism meant no progression to ophthalmopathy within 18 months of follow-up. Recruitment covered hyperthyroidism patients aged 18 to 65 whose new diagnosis was of under 2 months' duration. In this cohort, patients with other autoimmune diseases, uncontrolled infections, pregnancy or lactation were excluded. Amplification of the TCR beta CDR3 regions used RNA transcripts (as template). First-round RT-PCR employed HTBI primers, with a second-round multiplex PCR after it. From the multiplex PCR reads, TCRdb called clonotypes with MiXCR, one entry per CDR3 protein. The data hold 400,000 to 500,000 distinct CDR3 sequences, with under 25% observed a single time.

This sequence was found in a woman aged 18-29 years with stable Graves' hyperthyroidism. The sample taken for sequencing was peripheral blood. The gene calls are TRBV4-3 and TRBJ2-7; 10 bases line up with TRBD2. The CDR3 nucleotides read TGCGCCAGCAGCCAAGAGCTAGCGGGAGTCTACGAGCAGTACTTC. Translated: CASSQELAGVYEQYF.